This TCR beta chain was identified in a study of CD8+CD57+ T cells in acquired aplastic anemia. Broader study findings: Overlap between patients and controls comprised about 28 CD8+ CDR3 sequences. For CD8+ Simpson's diversity, patients and controls showed no significant difference.

Trimming shortened V by 1 base and J by 4 bases, and 14 bases separated the two germline ends. The germline gives CDR1 DFQATT, CDR2 SNEGSKA (reference sequence). CDR3 length: 14 residues. Before being chosen for sequencing, patients had shown CD8+CD57+ cell expansion by flow cytometry. Researchers used genomic DNA as the template to profile TCR beta VDJ and CDR3. TCRdb independently ran MiXCR on the reads; one entry per CDR3 protein. The sample lists under 200,000 distinct CDR3 sequences, 48% occurring once. A note on this clonotype: Its target is unknown.

The source is a human donor with aplastic anemia. Input material: sorted CD4+, CD8+, or CD8+CD57+ T cells (not recorded which) from PBMCs. The V and J genes are TRBV20-1 and TRBJ2-7; D possibly corresponds to TRBD2 (7 bases). CDR3 DNA: TGCAGTGCTAGAGTGGGAGGGGGACCTTACGAGCAGTACTTC. It codes for CSARVGGGPYEQYF.